This is a list of T cell receptor beta chains from one sample in a study of regulatory T cells in long-lasting Graves disease. TCRdb reprocessed the multiplex PCR reads via MiXCR and lists one record per CDR3 protein. Of around 420,000 distinct CDR3 sequences listed, 15% are singletons. These same data were also listed under a study on T cells in Graves' hyperthyroidism and ophthalmopathy.

The sample in question was peripheral blood mononuclear cells (PBMCs), obtained at new diagnosis, from a patient treated with antithyroid drugs. The receptors were sampled from a woman in her thirties or forties with Graves disease. Both conserved end residues are part of each CDR3. The D gene is left open where the match is weak. Clone size appears in some rows only: once, few, many, or a class for an expanded clone.

TRBV12-3/TRBV12-4	many	NA	TRBJ2-1	TGTGCCAGCAGTTTACTTGGTAATGAGCAGTTCTTC	CASSLLGNEQFF
TRBV20-1	NA	NA	TRBJ2-1	TGCAGTGCTCTGGGATACAATGAGCAGTTCTTC	CSALGYNEQFF
TRBV11-3	few	NA	TRBJ2-1	TGTGCCAGCAGCTTAGAAGACGGACTTAACAATGAGCAGTTCTTC	CASSLEDGLNNEQFF
TRBV7-2	many	TRBD2	TRBJ2-1	TGTGCCAGCAGCATCACTAGCGGACCCTACAATGAGCAGTTCTTC	CASSITSGPYNEQFF
TRBV10-3	few	TRBD1	TRBJ2-1	TGTGCCATCAGTGAGACAGGGGGCAATGAGCAGTTCTTC	CAISETGGNEQFF
TRBV6-2/TRBV6-3	NA	NA	TRBJ1-4	TGTGCCAGCAGGAAGCTGGGGGGTAGGGTAACTAATGAAAAACTGTTTTTT	CASRKLGGRVTNEKLFF
TRBV20-1	few	TRBD2	TRBJ2-1	TGCAGTGCTAGAGATCGACTAGCGGGAGGGGTAACCTACGATGAGCAGTTCTTC	CSARDRLAGGVTYDEQFF
TRBV29-1	NA	TRBD1	TRBJ1-2	TGCAGCGCCTATGGGACAGGGTCCTTCGCTAACTATGGCTACACCTTC	CSAYGTGSFANYGYTF
TRBV6-2/TRBV6-3	many	TRBD2	TRBJ2-5	TGTGCCAGCAACCCCGGGACTAGCGGGAGGGCGTTAGAGACCCAGTACTTC	CASNPGTSGRALETQYF
TRBV11-2	many	NA	TRBJ1-2	TGTGCCAGCAGCTTAGATCGGAGCTATGGCTACACCTTC	CASSLDRSYGYTF
TRBV29-1	many	NA	TRBJ2-7	TGCAGCGGGGCAGGAGGTGATTCCTACGAGCAGTACTTC	CSGAGGDSYEQYF
TRBV25-1	few	NA	TRBJ2-7	TGTGCCAGCAGTGATCCCCCCGGGGACGAGCAGTACTTC	CASSDPPGDEQYF
TRBV30	many	TRBD1	TRBJ1-1	TGTGCCTGGAGCCCAACCTCCGGGACAGAGAACACTGAAGCTTTCTTT	CAWSPTSGTENTEAFF
TRBV6-1	few	NA	TRBJ1-3	TGTGCCAGCAGTACCTCTGGAAACACCATATATTTT	CASSTSGNTIYF
TRBV20-1	few	TRBD2	TRBJ2-7	TGCAGTGCTAGAGATGTAGCGGGAGGGTCCTCCTACGAGCAGTACTTC	CSARDVAGGSSYEQYF
TRBV7-2	once	TRBD2	TRBJ2-7	TGTGCCAGCAGCCCCCGGGGTAGCGGGGGTTACGAGCAGTACTTC	CASSPRGSGGYEQYF
TRBV5-1	few	TRBD2	TRBJ2-1	TGCGCCAGCAGCCCAGCGGGAATGATGGGCAATGAGCAGTTCTTC	CASSPAGMMGNEQFF
TRBV19	many	NA	TRBJ1-1	TGTGCCAGTAGTCTCAGGGGAGCCACTGAAGCTTTCTTT	CASSLRGATEAFF
TRBV6-2/TRBV6-3	few	NA	TRBJ2-7	TGTGCCAGCAGTTACACAGCAGTTACGTACGAGCAGTACTTC	CASSYTAVTYEQYF
TRBV18	NA	TRBD1	TRBJ2-7	TGTGCCAGCTCAGAAGGGACAGGGGAAGAGCAGTACTTC	CASSEGTGEEQYF
TRBV11-2	NA	NA	TRBJ1-2	TGTGCCAGCAGCCAAGATCTCATAGGGGGGTACTATGGCTACACCTTC	CASSQDLIGGYYGYTF
TRBV11-2	few	NA	TRBJ1-3	TGTGCCAGCAGCCAGACGGAGGCCACCATATATTTT	CASSQTEATIYF
TRBV27	many	NA	TRBJ1-5	TGTGCCAGCAGTTTATCGGCTGGGAGGGGCCAGCCCCAGCATTTT	CASSLSAGRGQPQHF
TRBV6-1	few	TRBD1	TRBJ2-2	TGTGCCAGCAGTGTTACAGGGGGTTGGACCGGGGAGCTGTTTTTT	CASSVTGGWTGELFF
TRBV18	NA	TRBD1	TRBJ2-2	TGTGCCAGCTCACCACCGGGGGACAGGGGTACCGGGGAGCTGTTTTTT	CASSPPGDRGTGELFF
TRBV6-5	many	TRBD1	TRBJ1-1	TGTGCCAGCAGTTACACCGTCCCGGGACAGGGGGCGGGGACTGAAGCTTTCTTT	CASSYTVPGQGAGTEAFF
TRBV5-1	few	NA	TRBJ2-7	TGCGCCAGCAGCTTGGTGGGACAAAGGGTCCCTACCTACGAGCAGTACTTC	CASSLVGQRVPTYEQYF
TRBV19	few	TRBD2	TRBJ2-3	TGTGCCAGTAGTATAGCGGGACTAGCGGGAACAGATACGCAGTATTTT	CASSIAGLAGTDTQYF
TRBV7-2	NA	NA	TRBJ2-7	TGTGCCAGCAGCTTAGGGGTAACAGGGACGGGCGAGCAGTACTTC	CASSLGVTGTGEQYF
TRBV13	few	NA	TRBJ1-1	TGTGCCAGCAGCTCCCGGATCACTGAAGCTTTCTTT	CASSSRITEAFF
TRBV27	many	NA	TRBJ2-7	TGTGCCAGCAGTTTATCAGCTCTCCCATCGGCCTACGAGCAGTACTTC	CASSLSALPSAYEQYF
TRBV5-5	few	NA	TRBJ2-7	TGTGCCAGCAGCTTGCCTGGGACCTACGAGCAGTACTTC	CASSLPGTYEQYF
TRBV4-3	few	TRBD1	TRBJ2-2	TGCGCCAGCAGCCTATCGGGACAGGGGACCGGGGAGCTGTTTTTT	CASSLSGQGTGELFF
TRBV7-9	many	NA	TRBJ2-7	TGTGCCAGCAGCCCGGCGGGAATACAGGGCTCCTACGAGCAGTACTTC	CASSPAGIQGSYEQYF
TRBV9	many	TRBD2	TRBJ2-7	TGTGCCAGCAGCGTAGATAGCGGGACCTACGAGCAGTACTTC	CASSVDSGTYEQYF
TRBV20-1	few	NA	TRBJ2-7	TGCAGTGCTAGACGGGACGACAGCTACGAGCAGTACTTC	CSARRDDSYEQYF
TRBV20-1	NA	TRBD2	TRBJ2-7	TGCAGTGCTAGGGCCCCTAGCGGGGATTCCTACGAGCAGTACTTC	CSARAPSGDSYEQYF
TRBV20-1	many	TRBD2	TRBJ2-5	TGCAGTGCTAGTAACAGCGGGAGTGGTGGGACCCAGTACTTC	CSASNSGSGGTQYF
TRBV5-1	many	NA	TRBJ2-7	TGTGCCAGCAGCTTAGTGGGATACGAGCAGTACTTC	CASSLVGYEQYF
TRBV30	many	NA	TRBJ2-1	TGTGCCTGGAGTGGTCAGGGCAATGAGCAGTTCTTC	CAWSGQGNEQFF
TRBV28	NA	TRBD1	TRBJ2-7	TGTGCCACCCAGAGGACAGGGTCCTACGAGCAGTACTTC	CATQRTGSYEQYF
TRBV30	few	TRBD1	TRBJ1-6	TGTGCCTGGAGTTCACCGGGGACAGACCATTCACCCCTCCACTTT	CAWSSPGTDHSPLHF
TRBV2	many	TRBD1	TRBJ2-3	TGTGCCAGCGGCAGAGCTGGACAGGGTATATATGAAGATACGCAGTATTTT	CASGRAGQGIYEDTQYF
TRBV11-3	many	NA	TRBJ1-1	TGTGCCAGCAGCCCGAGTTGGGGGGAAGATGGTGAAGCTTTCTTT	CASSPSWGEDGEAFF
TRBV6-2/TRBV6-3	NA	NA	TRBJ2-5	TGTGCCAGCAGTGCTGAAGGAGTAGAGACCCAGTACTTC	CASSAEGVETQYF
TRBV27	many	NA	TRBJ2-1	TGTGCCAGCAGTAAAGGGGGGGGATCCTACAATGAGCAGTTCTTC	CASSKGGGSYNEQFF
TRBV3-1	few	NA	TRBJ1-1	TGTGCCAGCAGCCAAGATCAGGGGGAAGCTTTCTTT	CASSQDQGEAFF
TRBV5-5	many	TRBD2	TRBJ2-7	TGTGCCAGCAGCTTAGCCAGCGGGGGAACCTACGAGCAGTACTTC	CASSLASGGTYEQYF
TRBV6-5	many	NA	TRBJ1-5	TGTGCCAGCAGTTATCTTTTCGGGTCCGGCAATCAGCCCCAGCATTTT	CASSYLFGSGNQPQHF
TRBV19	NA	NA	TRBJ1-4	TGTGCCAGTAGTATCACTTTGGGCGGCCTTAATGAAAAACTGTTTTTT	CASSITLGGLNEKLFF
TRBV18	NA	TRBD1	TRBJ1-1	TGTGCCAGCTCATCCGGACAGGGGGCGCCGGGCACTGAAGCTTTCTTT	CASSSGQGAPGTEAFF
TRBV12-3/TRBV12-4	many	NA	TRBJ1-6	TGTGCCAGCACCTTGACGGCGGCCTCACCCCTCCACTTT	CASTLTAASPLHF
TRBV19	NA	NA	TRBJ1-1	TGTGCCAGTAGTAATCGAGAGCAGAACACTGAAGCTTTCTTT	CASSNREQNTEAFF
TRBV24-1	many	TRBD2	TRBJ2-2	TGTGCCACCAGTTCTCATCTAGCGGGACCCCCACAGAACACCGGGGAGCTGTTTTTT	CATSSHLAGPPQNTGELFF
TRBV5-6	many	NA	TRBJ2-7	TGTGCCAGCAGCTCAATCTCCTACGAGCAGTACTTC	CASSSISYEQYF
TRBV28	NA	TRBD2	TRBJ2-2	TGTGCCAGCTCTACCGGGGGGGGTCCGAACACCGGGGAGCTGTTTTTT	CASSTGGGPNTGELFF
TRBV11-3	many	NA	TRBJ2-1	TGTGCCAGCAGCTTAGGAGGCAGCGACACCTACAATGAGCAGTTCTTC	CASSLGGSDTYNEQFF
TRBV27	many	NA	TRBJ2-7	TGTGCCAGCAGTTCCTCCGGGACTGAGGTACACGAGCAGTACTTC	CASSSSGTEVHEQYF
TRBV27	many	NA	TRBJ2-7	TGTGCCAGCAGTTTATCGACAGGATCCTACGAGCAGTACTTC	CASSLSTGSYEQYF